Below, one T cell receptor (beta chain) is given with its context. Its matching antigen is unknown. The data are from a study of blood T cells in healthy people across ages. Caucasian, healthy and from Russia, the donors were aged between about 6 and 100. A second PCR, run for roughly 7 to 11 cycles, used a sample-barcoded 5' primer plus a J-beta primer mix. TCRdb processed the 5' RACE reads anew with MiXCR; each CDR3 protein has one entry. The table lists some 1.6 million distinct CDR3 sequences, around 36% of them singletons, with around 11% in the top ten. Whole-study results and caveats: Correlation between TCR beta diversity and naive T cell percentage was strong. CMV infection status of these donors was not known.

The CDR3 is 15 amino acids. Germline V gene sequence: CDR1 KGHDR, CDR2 SFDVKD. Trimming took 3 bases from V and 6 from J, leaving 16 bases between them. The chain links TRBV24-1 to TRBJ1-2; unclear D gene. This receptor was identified in a woman between 25 and 40 years old in good health. The specimen sequenced was blood. DNA for the CDR3: TGTGCCACCAGTGATCAGCCTGGGAGTAGGGATGGCTACACCTTC. This translates into CATSDQPGSRDGYTF.